The source of this T cell receptor beta chain is a study of Ad26.COV2.S vaccination and SARS-CoV-2 variants. Study-level points and caveats: Vaccinated and placebo-treated recipients had similar non-spike TCR breadth.

The method was immunoSEQ multiplex PCR; TCRdb's version includes in-frame clones alone and lacks a portion of them. The sample yields hundreds of thousands of clones, about nine tenths seen once. Details on this clone: The antigen remains undetermined.

V dropped 2 bases and J dropped 6; count of bases not matched to a gene: 7. The CDR3 sequence is 15 residues long. Per germline, CDR1 MNHEY and CDR2 SVGAGI. As for treatment: around 19 received Ad26.COV2.S at low or high dose, single or two shots; about 5 received placebo; per-sample allocation not given. Sampling occurred on day 63 after the first vaccine or placebo injection. V gene TRBV6-5 combines with J gene TRBJ2-5, with TRBD1 identical over 9 bases. The source was peripheral blood, collected in a trial of Ad26.COV2.S vaccine versus placebo. This TCR came from a person aged 18-60 years who received the Ad26.COV2.S COVID-19 vaccine or a placebo. Here the CDR3 reads CASSYAMGQGKTQYF. The CDR3 nucleotides are TGTGCCAGCAGTTACGCGATGGGACAGGGAAAGACCCAGTACTTC.